These 16 T cell receptor beta chains came from one sample sequenced in a study of shared clonotypes between healthy human individuals. Assay used: immunoSEQ multiplex PCR; TCRdb lists only in-frame clones, some missing. Here the sample spans around 2.1 million clones, approximately 94% being singletons. The material sequenced was naive CD4+ T cells sorted from blood. Subset denoted: CD45RA+ positively selected. These receptor sequences come from a man between 18 and 35 years old in good health.

J is TRBJ2-3 and V is TRBV19, with D maybe TRBD2 (5 bases). CDR1 is LNHDA and CDR2 is SQIVND in the germline V gene (reference sequence). V was clipped by 6 bases and J by 0 bases, with 16 bases between them. The length of the CDR3 is 16 residues. Written as DNA, the CDR3 is TGTGCCAGTAGGGAATCGGACTCAGTTAGCACAGATACGCAGTATTTT. Translating gives CASRESDSVSTDTQYF.

This chain joins TRBV27 and TRBJ2-7; 7 bases line up with TRBD2. The germline V gene has CDR1 MNHEY and CDR2 SMNVEV (reference sequence). Losses at the gene ends were 0 bases for V and 5 bases for J; bases not matched to a gene: 7. This CDR3 contains 15 residues. The CDR3: CASSLSAGVMDEQYF. The CDR3 nucleotides read TGTGCCAGCAGTTTATCGGCGGGGGTCATGGACGAGCAGTACTTC.

About this clone: The identical CDR3 is also encoded by other nucleotide sequences in the sample. The chain uses TRBV2 and TRBJ2-5; D uncertain. Trimming cost V 6 bases and J 5 bases, with 10 bases left between them. This CDR3 is built from 12 residues. Germline CDR1 SNHLY, CDR2 FYNNEI. In DNA, the CDR3 is TGTGCCAGCAGCTCAGGAGCTGAGACCCAGTACTTC. Protein sequence: CASSSGAETQYF.

The chain recombines TRBV5-1 with TRBJ2-5, with D possibly TRBD1 on 5 matching bases. Germline V gene sequence: CDR1 SGHRS, CDR2 YFSETQ. V lost 4 bases and J lost 1, with 11 bases in between. This CDR3 has 14 amino acids. CDR3 sequence: CASSPGHSQETQYF. CDR3 sequence (DNA): TGCGCCAGCAGCCCTGGACACAGCCAAGAGACCCAGTACTTC.

This clone was picked up one time. The chain is built from TRBV6-5 and TRBJ2-1; 11 bases fit TRBD1. The trim removed 4 bases at V and 8 bases at J, leaving 10 bases unmatched. Germline-derived CDR1 and CDR2 are MNHEY and SVGAGI. The CDR3 length is 16 residues. This chain's CDR3 is CASSSRTGQGAYEQFF. CDR3 DNA sequence: TGTGCCAGCAGTTCGCGAACCGGACAGGGGGCATATGAGCAGTTCTTC.

The chain employs TRBV10-3 and TRBJ2-7; the D is unclear. This CDR3 spans 13 amino acids. Trimming shortened V by 2 bases and J by 6 bases, and 11 bases separated the two germline ends. The germline V gene encodes CDR1 ENHRY and CDR2 SYGVKD. CDR3 in amino acids: CAISENPDPEQYF. CDR3 in DNA: TGTGCCATCAGTGAGAATCCCGACCCCGAGCAGTACTTC.

The chain combines TRBV7-2 with TRBJ1-1, with D possibly TRBD1 on 5 matching bases. With 5 bases removed from V and 4 bases from J, the gap between germline ends came to 17 bases. The CDR3 has 15 amino acids. Per germline, CDR1 SGHTA and CDR2 FQGNSA. CDR3: CASSPRAGLATEAFF. The DNA for the CDR3 is TGTGCCAGCAGCCCCCGGGCAGGGTTGGCCACTGAAGCTTTCTTT. Supplemented by reference TRBV7-2 and TRBJ1-1, the full variable domain reads GAGVSQSPSNKVTEKGKDVELRCDPISGHTALYWYRQSLGQGLEFLIYFQGNSAPDKSGLPSDRFSAERTGGSVSTLTIQRTQQEDSAVYLCASSPRAGLATEAFFGQGTRLTVV.

The chain couples TRBV5-1 to TRBJ2-3; D gene ambiguous. In germline, CDR1 is SGHRS, CDR2 YFSETQ. V was pared by 0 bases and J by 1 base, with 6 bases between. CDR3 length: 14 amino acids. This CDR3 is CASSLELRTDTQYF. In nucleotides, the CDR3 is TGCGCCAGCAGCTTGGAACTACGCACAGATACGCAGTATTTT.

The chain carries TRBV30 and TRBJ1-6; D is ambiguous. The CDR3 has 14 amino acids. Trimming pared 0 bases from V and 7 bases from J, leaving 10 bases between. Germline values: CDR1 GTSNPN, CDR2 SVGIG (reference sequence). CDR3 residues: CAWSVRGGNSPLHF. CDR3 in DNA: TGTGCCTGGAGTGTACGGGGAGGGAATTCACCCCTCCACTTT.

This chain connects TRBV6-5 to TRBJ2-5; perhaps TRBD2 as D (6 bases). Germline values: CDR1 MNHEY, CDR2 SVGAGI. V was trimmed by 2 bases and J by 3 bases, leaving 7 bases between them. CDR3 length: 13 residues. In DNA form, the CDR3 reads TGTGCCAGCAGTTACCAGCGGGAAGAGACCCAGTACTTC. Encoded protein: CASSYQREETQYF.

This rearrangement joins TRBV7-2 to TRBJ2-6; D is unclear. CDR1 and CDR2 (germline): SGHTA, FQGNSA. CDR3 length equals 17 residues. V lost 7 bases and J lost 2, with 18 bases in between. The CDR3 reads CASTLGIGSPGANVLTF. In DNA form, the CDR3 reads TGTGCCAGCACCTTGGGGATAGGGTCTCCTGGGGCCAACGTCCTGACTTTC.

CDR3 in amino acids: CASSEPLGTSGITDTQYF. CDR3 bases: TGTGCCAGCAGTGAACCGCTTGGGACTAGCGGGATCACAGATACGCAGTATTTT. The rearrangement links TRBV25-1 to TRBJ2-3; 13 bases map to TRBD2. CDR3 length equals 18 residues. The V and J ends lost 2 bases and 2 bases, in that order; junction bases with no gene match: 7. Germline V lookup: CDR1 MGHDK, CDR2 SYGVNS.

The CDR3: CAISERTVNQETQYF. CDR3 in DNA: TGTGCCATCAGCGAGCGGACGGTCAACCAAGAGACCCAGTACTTC. The genes are TRBV10-3 and TRBJ2-5; tentative D call: TRBD2 (5 bases). V lost 6 bases and J 0 bases, leaving 14 bases between the germline ends. CDR1 and CDR2 from the germline V gene are ENHRY and SYGVKD. This CDR3 is built from 15 residues.

The V and J genes are TRBV7-8 and TRBJ1-3, with D maybe TRBD1 (6 bases). V was shortened by 4 bases and J by 0 bases, with 13 bases between the two germline ends. CDR3 length: 16 amino acids. Germline assignment: CDR1 SGHVS and CDR2 FQNEAQ. The CDR3 is CASSSTGKSSGNTIYF. As DNA, the CDR3 is TGTGCCAGCAGCTCCACAGGGAAGAGCTCTGGAAACACCATATATTTT.

The V and J genes are TRBV6-1 and TRBJ2-7; D remains ambiguous. This CDR3 has 15 residues. CDR1 is MNHNS and CDR2 is SASEGT in the germline V gene. The V and J ends lost 5 bases and 6 bases respectively, with 20 bases between them. The CDR3 region is CASSSPERVKFEQYF. The CDR3 DNA is TGTGCCAGCAGTTCCCCCGAAAGGGTCAAGTTCGAGCAGTACTTC.

The chain is built from TRBV5-1 and TRBJ2-1, with 7 bases aligning to TRBD2. Trimming cost V 0 bases and J 1 base; bases outside gene matches: 4. This CDR3 region has 16 residues. Germline assignment: CDR1 SGHRS and CDR2 YFSETQ. The CDR3 coding sequence is TGCGCCAGCAGCTTGGCCGGTAGCGGGTCCTACAATGAGCAGTTCTTC. Residues: CASSLAGSGSYNEQFF.